This is a list of T cell receptor beta chains from one sample in a study of ipilimumab plus nivolumab after autologous stem cell transplantation. Data came from immunoSEQ multiplex PCR; TCRdb stores just in-frame clones and leaves some out. The sample shows around 15,000 clones, roughly 74% of them seen only once. This material consisted of PBMCs, taken in a trial of ipilimumab plus nivolumab as post-transplant consolidation. The receptors shown here come from a male donor with primary mediastinal lymphoma. The CDR3 runs from the conserved cysteine through the conserved F or W. A D gene is named only where the DNA matches it firmly. The size of a clone is reported for some rows only, either as once, few or many, or as a class for expanded clones.

j_gene,abundance,d_gene,v_gene,CDR3nt,CDR3aa
TRBJ1-3,.,.,TRBV30,TGTGCCTTGGGGGGGCGGACATTCTCTGGAAACACCATATATTTT,CALGGRTFSGNTIYF
TRBJ1-5,once,.,TRBV27,TGTGCCAGCAGTTCCCAAGGGGGGGGGCAGCCCCAGCATTTT,CASSSQGGGQPQHF
TRBJ1-3,once,.,TRBV28,TGTGCCAGCAGTTTTTCCCGGAGTCGGAACACCATATATTTT,CASSFSRSRNTIYF
TRBJ2-7,.,TRBD2,TRBV5-5,TGTGCCAGCAGCGACGGGACTAGCGGGGGGTTACCGCAGTACTTC,CASSDGTSGGLPQYF
TRBJ2-7,.,.,TRBV11-3,TGTGCCAGCAGCTATCGGGTAGGGGAACACTACGAGCAGTACTTC,CASSYRVGEHYEQYF
TRBJ2-1,.,TRBD2,TRBV6-4,TGTGCCAGCAGTGACTCGAGGACTAGCGGCGTCAATGAGCAGTTCTTC,CASSDSRTSGVNEQFF
TRBJ2-3,.,.,TRBV5-8,TGTGCCAGCAGCTTGGGGGGGTTCCTGGATACGCAGTATTTT,CASSLGGFLDTQYF
TRBJ1-1,.,.,TRBV6-5,TGTGCCAGCAGTTACCAGGGGATGAACACTGAAGCTTTCTTT,CASSYQGMNTEAFF
TRBJ2-2,.,.,TRBV5-1,TGCGCCATCCAAAGAGACGGGGAGCTGTTTTTT,CAIQRDGELFF
TRBJ2-1,.,.,TRBV10-1,TGCGCCAGCAGACAGGGTCCCTACAATGAGCAGTTCTTC,CASRQGPYNEQFF
TRBJ2-1,.,.,TRBV10-3,TGTGCCATCAGTGAGACGGGTTACAATGAGCAGTTCTTC,CAISETGYNEQFF
TRBJ1-2,.,TRBD1,TRBV6-5,TGTGCCAGCAGTTATTCCGGGACAGGGAATTGGGGCTACACCTTC,CASSYSGTGNWGYTF
TRBJ2-7,once,TRBD1,TRBV19,TGTGCCTGCTCCCGGGACAGGGTACGCGAGCAGTACTTC,CACSRDRVREQYF
TRBJ1-2,.,.,TRBV2,TGTGCCTGGGACTCACTTTCCGGCGGCTACACCTTC,CAWDSLSGGYTF
TRBJ2-1,.,.,TRBV18,TGTGCCAGCTCACCACGGGGAAGGGCAAGCTCCTACAATGAGCAGTTCTTC,CASSPRGRASSYNEQFF
TRBJ1-2,once,TRBD1,TRBV6-1,TGTGCCAGCAGTGAATCTAGGGACAGCTACTATGGCTACACCTTC,CASSESRDSYYGYTF
TRBJ1-1,once,.,TRBV5-1,TGCGCCAGCAGCTTGATTTTAGGTGGGACGGCGAACACTGAAGCTTTCTTT,CASSLILGGTANTEAFF